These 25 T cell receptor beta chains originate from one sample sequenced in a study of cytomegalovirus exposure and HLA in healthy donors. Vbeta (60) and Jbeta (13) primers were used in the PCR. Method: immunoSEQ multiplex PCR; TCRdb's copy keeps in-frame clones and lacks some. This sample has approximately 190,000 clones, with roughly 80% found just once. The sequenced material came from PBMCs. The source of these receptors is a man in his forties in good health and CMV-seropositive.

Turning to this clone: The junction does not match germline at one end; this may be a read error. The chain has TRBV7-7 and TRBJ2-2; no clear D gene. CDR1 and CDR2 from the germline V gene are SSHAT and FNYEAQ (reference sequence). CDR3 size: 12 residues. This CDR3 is CASSPYTGELFF. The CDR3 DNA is TGTGCTAGCAGCCCCTACACCGGGGAGCTGTTTTTT. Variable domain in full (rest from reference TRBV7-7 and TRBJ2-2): GAGVSQSPRYKVTKRGQDVTLRCDPISSHATLYWYQQALGQGPEFLTYFNYEAQPDKSGLPSDRFSAERPEGSISTLTIQRTEQRDSAMYRCASSPYTGELFFGEGSRLTVL.

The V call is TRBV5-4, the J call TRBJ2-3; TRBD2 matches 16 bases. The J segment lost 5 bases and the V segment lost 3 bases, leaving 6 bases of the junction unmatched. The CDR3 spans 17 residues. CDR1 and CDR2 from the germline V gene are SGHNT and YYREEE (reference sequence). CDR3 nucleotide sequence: TGTGCCAGCAGCTCGGGACTAGCGGGGGGGCCAGGAGATACGCAGTATTTT. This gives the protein CASSSGLAGGPGDTQYF.

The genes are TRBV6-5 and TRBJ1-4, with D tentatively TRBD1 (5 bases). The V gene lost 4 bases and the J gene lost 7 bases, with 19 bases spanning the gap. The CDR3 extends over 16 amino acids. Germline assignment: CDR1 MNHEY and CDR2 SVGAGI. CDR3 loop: CASSLVSWGGAEKLFF. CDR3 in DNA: TGTGCCAGCAGTTTAGTTTCGTGGGGCGGTGCTGAAAAACTGTTTTTT.

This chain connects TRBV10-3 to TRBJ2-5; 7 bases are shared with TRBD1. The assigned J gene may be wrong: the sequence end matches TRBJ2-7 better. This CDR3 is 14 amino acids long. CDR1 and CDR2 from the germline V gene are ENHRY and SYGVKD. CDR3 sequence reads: CAIAGTVSSYEQYF. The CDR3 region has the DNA TGTGCCATCGCCGGGACAGTGAGCTCCTACGAGCAGTACTTC.

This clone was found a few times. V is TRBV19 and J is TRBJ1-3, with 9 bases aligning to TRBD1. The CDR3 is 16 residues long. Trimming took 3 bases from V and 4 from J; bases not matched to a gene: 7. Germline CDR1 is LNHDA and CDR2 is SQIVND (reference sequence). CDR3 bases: TGTGCCAGTAGTATTGGGACAGGGATCTCCGGAAACACCATATATTTT. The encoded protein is CASSIGTGISGNTIYF. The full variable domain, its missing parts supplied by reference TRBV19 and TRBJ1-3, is DGGITQSPKYLFRKEGQNVTLSCEQNLNHDAMYWYRQDPGQGLRLIYYSQIVNDFQKGDIAEGYSVSREKKESFPLTVTSAQKNPTAFYLCASSIGTGISGNTIYFGEGSWLTVV.

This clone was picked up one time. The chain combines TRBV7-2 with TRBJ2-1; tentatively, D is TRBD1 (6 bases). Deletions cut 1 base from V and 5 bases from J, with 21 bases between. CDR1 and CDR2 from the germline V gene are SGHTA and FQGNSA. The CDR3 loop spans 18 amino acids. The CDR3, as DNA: TGTGCCAGCAGCTTAGGGGCCCCCCAGGGGATAAATGACAATGAGCAGTTCTTC. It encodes CASSLGAPQGINDNEQFF.

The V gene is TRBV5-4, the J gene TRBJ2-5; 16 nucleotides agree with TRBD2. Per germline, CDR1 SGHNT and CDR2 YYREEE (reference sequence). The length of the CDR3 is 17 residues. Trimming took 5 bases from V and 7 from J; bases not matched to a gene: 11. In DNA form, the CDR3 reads TGTGCCAGCAGACCCGGGACTAGCGGGGGGGCCAGAGGGACCCAGTACTTC. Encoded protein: CASRPGTSGGARGTQYF. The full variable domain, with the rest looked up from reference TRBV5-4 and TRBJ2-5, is ETGVTQSPTHLIKTRGQQVTLRCSSQSGHNTVSWYQQALGQGPQFIFQYYREEENGRGNFPPRFSGLQFPNYSSELNVNALELDDSALYLCASRPGTSGGARGTQYFGPGTRLLVL.

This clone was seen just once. The CDR3 sequence is CSAHQVYEQYF. The CDR3, as DNA: TGCAGTGCTCATCAGGTCTACGAGCAGTACTTC. The chain links TRBV20-1 to TRBJ2-7; D remains ambiguous. With 5 bases removed from V and 3 bases from J, the gap between germline ends came to 8 bases. The germline V gene has CDR1 DFQATT and CDR2 SNEGSKA (reference sequence). The CDR3 contains 11 residues.

The CDR3 spells CASSIDRPGGAEAFF. CDR3 bases: TGTGCCAGTAGTATAGATCGGCCAGGGGGAGCTGAAGCTTTCTTT. The gene calls are TRBV19 and TRBJ1-1; 7 positions match TRBD1. Per germline, CDR1 LNHDA and CDR2 SQIVND (reference sequence). Trimming removed 0 bases from V and 6 bases from J; junction bases left unmatched: 7. This CDR3 comprises 15 residues.

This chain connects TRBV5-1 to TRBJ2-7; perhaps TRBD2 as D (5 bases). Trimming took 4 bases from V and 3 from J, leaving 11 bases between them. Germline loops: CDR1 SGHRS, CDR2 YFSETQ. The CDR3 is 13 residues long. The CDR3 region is CASSLTRDYEQYF. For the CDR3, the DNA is TGCGCCAGCAGCCTGACACGGGACTACGAGCAGTACTTC. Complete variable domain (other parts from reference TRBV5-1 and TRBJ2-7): KAGVTQTPRYLIKTRGQQVTLSCSPISGHRSVSWYQQTPGQGLQFLFEYFSETQRNKGNFPGRFSGRQFSNSRSEMNVSTLELGDSALYLCASSLTRDYEQYFGPGTRLTVT.

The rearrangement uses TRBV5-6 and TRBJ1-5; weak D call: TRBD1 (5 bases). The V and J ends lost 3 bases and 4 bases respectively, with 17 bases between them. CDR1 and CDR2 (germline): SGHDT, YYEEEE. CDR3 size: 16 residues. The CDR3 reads CASSSWTGGINQPQHF. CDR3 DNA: TGTGCCAGCAGCTCATGGACGGGGGGAATAAATCAGCCCCAGCATTTT.

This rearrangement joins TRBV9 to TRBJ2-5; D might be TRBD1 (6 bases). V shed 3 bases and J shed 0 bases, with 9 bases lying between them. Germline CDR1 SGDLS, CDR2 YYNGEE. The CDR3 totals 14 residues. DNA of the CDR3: TGTGCCAGCAGCGCCGGACAGTACCAAGAGACCCAGTACTTC. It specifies CASSAGQYQETQYF.

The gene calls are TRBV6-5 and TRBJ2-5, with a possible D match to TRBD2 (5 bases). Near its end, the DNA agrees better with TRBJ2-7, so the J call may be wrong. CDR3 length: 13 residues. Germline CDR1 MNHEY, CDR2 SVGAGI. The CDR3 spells CASSYYGGYEQYF. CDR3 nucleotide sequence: TGTGCCAGCAGTTACTATGGAGGCTACGAGCAGTACTTC.

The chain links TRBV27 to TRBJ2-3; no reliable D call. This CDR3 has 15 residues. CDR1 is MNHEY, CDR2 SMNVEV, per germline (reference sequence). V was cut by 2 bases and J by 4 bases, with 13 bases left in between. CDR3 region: CASSLKLTRPDTQYF. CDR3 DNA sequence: TGTGCCAGCAGTTTAAAGCTAACCAGGCCAGATACGCAGTATTTT.

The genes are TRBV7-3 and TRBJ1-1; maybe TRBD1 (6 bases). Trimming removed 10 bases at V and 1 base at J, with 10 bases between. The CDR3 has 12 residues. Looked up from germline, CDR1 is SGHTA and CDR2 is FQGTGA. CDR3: CATVGGNTEAFF. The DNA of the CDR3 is TGTGCCACCGTAGGGGGGAACACTGAAGCTTTCTTT.

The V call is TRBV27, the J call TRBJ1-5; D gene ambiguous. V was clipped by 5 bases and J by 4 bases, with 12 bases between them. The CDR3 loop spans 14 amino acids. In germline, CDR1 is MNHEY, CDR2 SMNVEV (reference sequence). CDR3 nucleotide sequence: TGTGCCAGCAGTCCTAGAGGGTTGAATCAGCCCCAGCATTTT. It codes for CASSPRGLNQPQHF.

CDR3 loop: CASSLRTGPSTDTQYF. CDR3 coding DNA: TGTGCCAGCAGCCTCCGGACTGGCCCTAGCACAGATACGCAGTATTTT. The V and J genes are TRBV5-6 and TRBJ2-3, with D possibly being TRBD2 (5 bases). The V end lost 4 bases, the J end lost 0 bases, and 15 bases lay between the germline ends. The CDR3 consists of 16 residues. CDR1 is SGHDT, CDR2 YYEEEE, per germline.

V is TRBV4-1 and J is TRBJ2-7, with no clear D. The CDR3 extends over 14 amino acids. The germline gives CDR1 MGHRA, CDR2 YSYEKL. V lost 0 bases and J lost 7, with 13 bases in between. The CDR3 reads CASSQEEQRSEQYF. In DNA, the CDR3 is TGCGCCAGCAGCCAAGAAGAACAAAGAAGTGAGCAGTACTTC.

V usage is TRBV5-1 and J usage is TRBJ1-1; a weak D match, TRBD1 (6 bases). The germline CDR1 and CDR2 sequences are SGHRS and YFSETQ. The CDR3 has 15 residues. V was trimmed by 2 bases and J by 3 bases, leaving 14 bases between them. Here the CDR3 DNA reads TGCGCCAGCAGCTTTTCACGGGACACCTACACTGAAGCTTTCTTT. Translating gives CASSFSRDTYTEAFF.

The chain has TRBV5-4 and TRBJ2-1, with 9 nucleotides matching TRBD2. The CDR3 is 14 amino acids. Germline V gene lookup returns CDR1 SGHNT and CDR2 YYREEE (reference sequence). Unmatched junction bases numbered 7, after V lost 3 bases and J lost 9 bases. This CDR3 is CASSSLAGVAEQFF. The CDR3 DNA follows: TGTGCCAGCAGCTCCTTAGCGGGGGTGGCTGAGCAGTTCTTC.

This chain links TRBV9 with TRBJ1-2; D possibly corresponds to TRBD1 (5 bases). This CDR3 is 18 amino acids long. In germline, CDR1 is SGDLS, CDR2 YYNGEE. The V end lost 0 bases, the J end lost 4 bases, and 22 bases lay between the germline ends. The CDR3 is CASSVAPDGGGRFYGYTF. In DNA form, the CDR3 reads TGTGCCAGCAGCGTAGCTCCCGACGGGGGGGGTCGGTTCTATGGCTACACCTTC.

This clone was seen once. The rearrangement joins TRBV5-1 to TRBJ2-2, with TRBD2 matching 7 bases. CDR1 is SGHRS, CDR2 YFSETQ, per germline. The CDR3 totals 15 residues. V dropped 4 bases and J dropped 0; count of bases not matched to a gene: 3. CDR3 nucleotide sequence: TGCGCCAGCAGCCGGGACTACCCGAACACCGGGGAGCTGTTTTTT. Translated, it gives CASSRDYPNTGELFF. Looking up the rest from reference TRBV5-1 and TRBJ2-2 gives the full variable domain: KAGVTQTPRYLIKTRGQQVTLSCSPISGHRSVSWYQQTPGQGLQFLFEYFSETQRNKGNFPGRFSGRQFSNSRSEMNVSTLELGDSALYLCASSRDYPNTGELFFGEGSRLTVL.

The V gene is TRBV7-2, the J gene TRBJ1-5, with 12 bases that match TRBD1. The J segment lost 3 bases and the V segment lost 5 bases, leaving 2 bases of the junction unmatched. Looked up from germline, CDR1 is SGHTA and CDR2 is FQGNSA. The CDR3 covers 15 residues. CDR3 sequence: CASSGDRGLNQPQHF. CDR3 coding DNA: TGTGCCAGCAGCGGGGACAGGGGGCTCAATCAGCCCCAGCATTTT.

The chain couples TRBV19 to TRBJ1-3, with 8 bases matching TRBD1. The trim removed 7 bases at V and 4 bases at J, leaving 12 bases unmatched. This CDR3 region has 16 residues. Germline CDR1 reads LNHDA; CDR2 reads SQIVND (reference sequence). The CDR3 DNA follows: TGTGCCAGTACCCTCAGTCCCGGGACAGGCGGAAACACCATATATTTT. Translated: CASTLSPGTGGNTIYF.

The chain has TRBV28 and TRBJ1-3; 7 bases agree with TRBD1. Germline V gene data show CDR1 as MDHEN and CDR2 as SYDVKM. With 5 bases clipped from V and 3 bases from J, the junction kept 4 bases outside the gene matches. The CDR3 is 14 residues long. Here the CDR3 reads CASSLGTVGNTIYF. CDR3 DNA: TGTGCCAGCAGTCTCGGGACAGTTGGAAACACCATATATTTT.